This T cell receptor beta chain was sequenced during a study of cytomegalovirus exposure and HLA in healthy donors (dated 2017 in TCRdb). Background on the whole study: An earlier analysis of several hundred of the donors reported 276 Gb of sequence data and roughly 120 million unique TCR beta sequences obtained from about 170 million T cells. All discovery cohort repertoires had been generated on a single sequencing platform. The number of typed donors differed by locus: about 629-630 for A, B, C, DRB1 and DQB1; approximately 520 for DQA1; 606 for DPA1; and 450 to 480 for DPB1. To study patterns of TCR occurrence, a later analysis re-analyzed previously published TCR beta repertoires from 550 to 800 donors and added high-resolution HLA genotyping. Both class I and class II loci were covered by HLA typing, at four-digit resolution. The T cell repertoires of 550 to 850 subjects were profiled by immunosequencing and related to cytomegalovirus serostatus. The later analysis used no new phenotypic data to find candidate immune exposures, relying instead on TCR beta sequences and their occurrence across donors. Of the 350 to 450 genotyped donors, 75% to 85% were placed in the genetic ancestry cluster associated with self-reported Caucasian donors. The aim of the study was to test whether cataloging public T cell receptors could identify signatures of past pathogen exposure. About 280 gigabases of sequencing data and around 88 million unique TCR sequences made up an early release that covered approximately 700 HLA-typed donors. In a later genetic analysis, genome-wide SNP genotypes for about 55% of the roughly 700 donors were used, and that subset was treated as a discovery cohort. Besides the first cohort of about 730 subjects, a separate validation cohort made up of 120 different subjects was used. Donor age, sex, ethnicity and CMV serostatus were compiled together with the repertoire data. An earlier analysis of 587 of the donors used high-throughput TCR beta sequencing to judge whether each TCR beta V gene segment behaved as functional or pseudogenic. To predict cytomegalovirus infection status, the study brought together high-throughput TCR immunosequencing, statistical association of individual TCRs with disease status, and machine learning. Among a few hundred genotyped donors of the cohort, an average of about 240,000 unique TCR beta nucleotide sequences were sequenced per donor, around a sixth of them non-productive. A few DR-DQ haplotypes were treated as single units for association and clustering because of strong linkage in the cohort. On the study overall, not on this receptor specifically: In a later analysis, the rate of TCR association differed among HLA loci, with DRB1 alleles having the most associated TCRs and HLA-C alleles having the fewest. A further reported finding was that TCR beta sequences accurately predicted the HLA-A and HLA-B alleles for most subjects in the first cohort. Because HLA typing was unavailable for some donors at each locus, only the typed subset was used in association tests. Linkage disequilibrium might explain the correlated functional status among segregating V segments, but an unknown experimental factor could not be excluded. The presence/absence analyses assumed that sequencing depth was roughly uniform across donors, and that assumption may not be true. In an earlier analysis of around 600 of the donors, most TCR beta V segments were observed in productive rearrangements about 87% or about 30% of the time, broadly matching IMGT annotations. A later analysis associated about 17,000 TCR beta sequences with specific HLA alleles at a false discovery rate of 0.05. This cohort had only TCR beta chains sequenced, and the lack of alpha or paired-chain data limited which features could be detected. For the cohort, immune exposure information was limited to CMV serostatus. In a later genetic analysis, fewer N-insertions in productive TCRs were reported among donors in an Asian-associated ancestry cluster than the roughly 710-donor mean. When HLA alleles, especially DR and DQ, strongly co-occurred, attributing TCR associations to individual alleles was difficult. Cytomegalovirus status was reported to be diagnosed by the classifier with high specificity and sensitivity in both the original and validation cohorts. In a later genetic analysis, a missense DCLRE1C variant was associated with V-gene and J-gene trimming of TCR beta chains, and the association was replicated in an independent cohort. In a later analysis, several top co-occurrence clusters were reported to appear linked to parvovirus B19, influenza, CMV and Epstein-Barr virus. Most CMV-associated TCR beta chains appeared to be HLA-restricted in a later analysis, and the HLA associations seemed to be driven largely by CMV exposure. In vitro tests confirmed that three of the cytomegalovirus-associated TCR beta chains recognize cytomegalovirus antigens. In the study, some 160 TCR beta chains were listed as associated with cytomegalovirus. Compared with equally common non-associated chains, HLA-associated TCR beta chains in a later analysis were more clonally expanded and had lower generation probabilities. A cluster of highly shared sequence variants was judged likely to be a technical artifact of the sequencing pipeline. Most TCR sequences were observed very rarely across donors, whereas some public TCRs were present in many individuals. Some IMGT-functional V segments, including TRBV6-2 and TRBV6-3, could not be distinguished by the 87-base-pair reads and were therefore excluded. Because counts were too low, 15 to 20 rarely observed V segments, including chromosome 9 orphons, were excluded from the earlier analysis of 587 of the donors. According to the authors, the approach could potentially be generalized to other disease states and immunological phenotypes.

Library prep was done by the immunoSEQ multiplex PCR assay. For the multiplex PCR, a mixture combining 60 forward primers for TCR Vbeta segments and 13 reverse primers for TCR Jbeta segments was used. The CDR3 region of rearranged TCR beta genes was amplified from genomic DNA with a multiplex PCR assay. Amplified TCR beta libraries were sequenced as 87-base-pair reads on the Illumina HiSeq System. The source study handled its data this way. In a later analysis, 77 million or so unique TCR beta chains were counted across the 500 to 850 repertoires, and roughly 11 million of these chains were shared by at least two donors. A nearest-neighbor algorithm error-corrected the raw reads and collapsed the reads into unique sequences, merging closely related sequences to remove PCR and sequencing errors. Alignment of CDR3 sequences to IMGT reference sequences was used to assign V, D and J gene segments. For a sequence to be retained, a match of at least six nucleotides was required to both a V gene segment and a J gene segment. A rearrangement counted as productive if the CDR3 had no stop codons and remained in frame with V and J, and every other rearrangement counted as non-productive. Following IMGT convention, CDR3 was defined as the stretch from the second conserved V-encoded cysteine to the conserved J-encoded phenylalanine. In an earlier analysis of around 540 of the donors, sequences lacking an unambiguous match to a single V gene segment were excluded. An earlier analysis of almost 600 of the donors classified V segments as functional when productive rearrangements were above 56.7% and as segregating when the standard deviation between donors was above 5%. A statistical classification framework was built for diagnosing cytomegalovirus status from the catalog of TCR beta chain sequences. In a later analysis, TCR nucleotide sequences were compared against IMGT/GENE-DB human TR gene sequences so that V and J genes could be assigned. In a later analysis, CDR3 sequences and most-parsimonious VDJ recombination scenarios were assigned using the TCRdist pipeline. In a later analysis, every TCR beta chain was defined by the combination of its CDR3 amino acid sequence and its V-gene family, and reads without a unique V-gene family were dropped. In a later analysis, 450 to 600 highly shared, low-generation-probability nucleotide sequences were removed to address suspected cross-contamination and a sequencing artifact. In a later analysis, a clonal expansion index for each public chain was calculated from normalized within-repertoire ranks of inferred template counts. A later analysis computed generation probabilities with a VDJ recombination model fitted to out-of-frame rearrangements, and checked the results against IGoR. In a later analysis, hypergeometric tests were used to score TCR-TCR, TCR-HLA and TCR-CMV co-occurrence, with a repertoire-size bias correction applied to TCR pairs. False discovery rates were estimated in a later analysis by permuting HLA or CMV assignments 20 times. In a later analysis, co-occurring TCRs were grouped with DBSCAN, and TCRdist sequence similarity was added when clustering was performed within HLA-allele-positive subsets. Co-occurrence clustering excluded repertoires with fewer than 30,000 or more than 120,000 public chains, plus five with anomalous nucleotide sharing. The immuneACCESS repertoire file appears here via TCRdb, limited to in-frame rearrangements. These files lack a portion of the clones; in checked studies, under half of the deficit traces to unresolved V genes, and the cause of the others is not known. V, J and clone size were drawn from that table, and D and trimming were deduced from the DNA. Within this sample are 200,000 to 250,000 clones, with about 85% of them counted one time only. Around 1.4% of the sample is taken by the ten largest.

The cohort was made up of under 800 healthy bone marrow donors. All cohort members were sampled while nominally healthy, although unrecorded immune exposures were likely present. CMV serostatus was positive for 250 to 300 and negative for about 55% of the 666 cohort members, and was not recorded for this donor. Every donor gave a peripheral blood sample, and the peripheral blood mononuclear cells from that sample were used for TCR beta sequencing. The Qiagen DNeasy Blood Extraction Kit was used to extract genomic DNA from the blood cell samples. The CDR3 goes from the cysteine to the phenylalanine over 16 residues. CDR3 DNA only is kept here, 48 bases in frame from base 1. V loses 7 bases at its end and J loses 3 bases; junction bases beyond the gene matches: 16. The germline V gene yields SQVTM for CDR1 and ANQGSEA for CDR2. As for this clone: Its target antigen remains unknown. Nothing much larger sits one base from this clone, and base qualities are not available.

The receptor was derived from a human donor in good health. This chain is built from TRBV29-1 and TRBJ2-3; 7 central bases correspond to TRBD2. Input material: PBMCs. Read as DNA, the sequence is TGCAGCGGGGGATGGGAAGGCGGGAGAAGAACAGATACGCAGTATTTT. Its protein is CSGGWEGGRRTDTQYF.